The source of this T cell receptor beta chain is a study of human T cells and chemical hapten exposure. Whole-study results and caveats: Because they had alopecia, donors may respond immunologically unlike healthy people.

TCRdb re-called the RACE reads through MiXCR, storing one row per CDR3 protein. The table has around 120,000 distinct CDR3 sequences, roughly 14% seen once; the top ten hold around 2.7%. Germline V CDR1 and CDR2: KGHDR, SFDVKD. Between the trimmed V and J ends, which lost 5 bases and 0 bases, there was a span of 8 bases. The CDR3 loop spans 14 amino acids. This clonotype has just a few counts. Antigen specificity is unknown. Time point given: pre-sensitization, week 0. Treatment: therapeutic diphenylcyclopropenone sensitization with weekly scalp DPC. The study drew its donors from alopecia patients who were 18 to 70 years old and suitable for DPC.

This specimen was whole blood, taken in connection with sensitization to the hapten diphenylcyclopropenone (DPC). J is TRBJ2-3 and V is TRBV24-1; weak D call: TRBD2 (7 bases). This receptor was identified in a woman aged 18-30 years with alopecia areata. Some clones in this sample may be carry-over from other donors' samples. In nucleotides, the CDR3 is TGTGCCACCAGTGGCGGGGGCAGCACAGATACGCAGTATTTT. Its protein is CATSGGGSTDTQYF.